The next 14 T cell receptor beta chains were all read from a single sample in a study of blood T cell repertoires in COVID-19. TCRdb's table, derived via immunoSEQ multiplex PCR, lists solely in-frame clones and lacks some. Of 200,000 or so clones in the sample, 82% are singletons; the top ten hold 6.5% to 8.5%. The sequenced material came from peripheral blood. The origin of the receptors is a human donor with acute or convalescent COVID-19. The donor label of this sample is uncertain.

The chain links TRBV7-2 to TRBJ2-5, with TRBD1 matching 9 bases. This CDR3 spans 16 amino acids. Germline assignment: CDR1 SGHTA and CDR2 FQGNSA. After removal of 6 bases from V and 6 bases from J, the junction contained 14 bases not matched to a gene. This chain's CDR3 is CASRPSGTGNIQTQYF. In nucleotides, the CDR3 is TGTGCCAGCAGACCGTCCGGGACAGGGAACATTCAGACCCAGTACTTC.

The CDR3, as DNA: TGCAGCGTCTGGACTAGCGGGCCCGAGCAGTACTTC. This translates into CSVWTSGPEQYF. The chain employs TRBV29-1 and TRBJ2-7; the match to TRBD2 covers 11 bases. J gave up 6 bases and V 6 bases, and 4 bases lay outside the gene matches. Germline V gene lookup returns CDR1 SQVTM and CDR2 ANQGSEA. The CDR3 has 12 residues.

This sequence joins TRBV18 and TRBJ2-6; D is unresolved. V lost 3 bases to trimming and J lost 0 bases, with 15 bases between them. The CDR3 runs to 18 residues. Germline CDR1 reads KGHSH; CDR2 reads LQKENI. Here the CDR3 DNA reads TGTGCCAGCTCACCTGCCGCAGGTCCTCACTCTGGGGCCAACGTCCTGACTTTC. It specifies CASSPAAGPHSGANVLTF. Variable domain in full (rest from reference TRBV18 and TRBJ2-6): NAGVMQNPRHLVRRRGQEARLRCSPMKGHSHVYWYRQLPEEGLKFMVYLQKENIIDESGMPKERFSAEFPKEGPSILRIQQVVRGDSAAYFCASSPAAGPHSGANVLTFGAGSRLTVL.

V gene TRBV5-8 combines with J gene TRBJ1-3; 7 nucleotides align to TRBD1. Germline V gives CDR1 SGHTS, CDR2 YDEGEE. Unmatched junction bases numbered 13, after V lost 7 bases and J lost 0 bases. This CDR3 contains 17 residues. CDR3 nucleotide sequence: TGTGCCAGCTTCCGGGACAGTCCCCTCCTCTCTGGAAACACCATATATTTT. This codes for CASFRDSPLLSGNTIYF.

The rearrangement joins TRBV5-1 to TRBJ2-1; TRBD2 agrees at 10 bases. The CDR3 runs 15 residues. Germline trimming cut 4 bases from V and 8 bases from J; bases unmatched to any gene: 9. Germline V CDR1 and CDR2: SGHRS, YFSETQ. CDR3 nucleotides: TGCGCCAGCAGCGCCGGGACTAGCGCCGTGGATGAGCAGTTCTTC. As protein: CASSAGTSAVDEQFF.

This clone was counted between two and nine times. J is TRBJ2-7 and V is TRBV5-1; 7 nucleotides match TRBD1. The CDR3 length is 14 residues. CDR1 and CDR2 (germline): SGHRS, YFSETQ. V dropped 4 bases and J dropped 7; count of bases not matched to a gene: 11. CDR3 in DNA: TGCGCCAGCAGCGAGACAGGGTATGGTGGAGAGCAGTACTTC. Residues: CASSETGYGGEQYF.

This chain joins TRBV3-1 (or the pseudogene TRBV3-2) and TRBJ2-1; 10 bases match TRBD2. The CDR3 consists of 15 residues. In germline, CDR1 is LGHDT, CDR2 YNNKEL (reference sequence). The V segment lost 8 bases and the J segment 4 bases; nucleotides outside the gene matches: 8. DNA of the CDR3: TGTGCCAGCTCCTTTCCGGGACTAGCGTACAATGAGCAGTTCTTC. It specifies CASSFPGLAYNEQFF.

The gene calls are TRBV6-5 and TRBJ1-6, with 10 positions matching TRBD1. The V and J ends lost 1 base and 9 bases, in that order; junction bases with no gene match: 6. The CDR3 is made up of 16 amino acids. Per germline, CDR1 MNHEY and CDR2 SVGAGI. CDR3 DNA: TGTGCCAGCAGTTACTATACTGGGACAGGGGCTTCACCCCTCCACTTT. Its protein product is CASSYYTGTGASPLHF.

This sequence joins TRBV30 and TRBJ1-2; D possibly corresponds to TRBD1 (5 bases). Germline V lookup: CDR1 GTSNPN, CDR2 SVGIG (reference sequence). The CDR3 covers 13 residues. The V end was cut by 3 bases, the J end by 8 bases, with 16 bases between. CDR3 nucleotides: TGTGCCTGGAGCCTCCAGGGTAAAGGCGGCTACACCTTC. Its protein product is CAWSLQGKGGYTF.

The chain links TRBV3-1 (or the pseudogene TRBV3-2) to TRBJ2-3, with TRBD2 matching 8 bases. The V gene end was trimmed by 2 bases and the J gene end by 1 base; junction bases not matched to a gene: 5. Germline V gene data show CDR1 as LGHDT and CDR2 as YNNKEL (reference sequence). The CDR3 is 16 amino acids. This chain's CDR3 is CASSQSRSGGTDTQYF. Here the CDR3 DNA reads TGTGCCAGCAGCCAAAGTCGTAGCGGGGGCACAGATACGCAGTATTTT.

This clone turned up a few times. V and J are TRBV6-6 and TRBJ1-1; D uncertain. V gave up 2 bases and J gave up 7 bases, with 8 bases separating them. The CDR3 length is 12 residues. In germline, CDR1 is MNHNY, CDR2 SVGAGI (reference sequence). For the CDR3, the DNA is TGTGCCAGCAGTTACCCTGGCAGTGAAGCTTTCTTT. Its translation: CASSYPGSEAFF.

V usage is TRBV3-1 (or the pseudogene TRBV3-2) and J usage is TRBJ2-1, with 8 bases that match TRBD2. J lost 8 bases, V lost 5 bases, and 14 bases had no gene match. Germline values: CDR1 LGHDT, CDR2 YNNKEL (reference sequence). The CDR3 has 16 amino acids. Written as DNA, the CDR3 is TGTGCCAGCAGCAGCTGGGGACTAGTCGCTATCGATGAGCAGTTCTTC. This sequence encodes CASSSWGLVAIDEQFF.

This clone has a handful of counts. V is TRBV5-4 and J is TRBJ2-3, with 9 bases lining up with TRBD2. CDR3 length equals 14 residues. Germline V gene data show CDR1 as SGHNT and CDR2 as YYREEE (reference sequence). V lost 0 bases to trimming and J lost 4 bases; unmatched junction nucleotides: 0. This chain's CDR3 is CASSLGLAADTQYF. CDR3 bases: TGTGCCAGCAGCTTGGGACTAGCGGCAGATACGCAGTATTTT.

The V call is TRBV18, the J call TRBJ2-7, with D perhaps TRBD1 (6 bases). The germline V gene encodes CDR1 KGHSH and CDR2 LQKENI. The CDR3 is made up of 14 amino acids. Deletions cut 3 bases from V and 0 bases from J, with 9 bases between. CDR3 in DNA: TGTGCCAGCTCACCGAGGGACATCTCCTACGAGCAGTACTTC. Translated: CASSPRDISYEQYF.